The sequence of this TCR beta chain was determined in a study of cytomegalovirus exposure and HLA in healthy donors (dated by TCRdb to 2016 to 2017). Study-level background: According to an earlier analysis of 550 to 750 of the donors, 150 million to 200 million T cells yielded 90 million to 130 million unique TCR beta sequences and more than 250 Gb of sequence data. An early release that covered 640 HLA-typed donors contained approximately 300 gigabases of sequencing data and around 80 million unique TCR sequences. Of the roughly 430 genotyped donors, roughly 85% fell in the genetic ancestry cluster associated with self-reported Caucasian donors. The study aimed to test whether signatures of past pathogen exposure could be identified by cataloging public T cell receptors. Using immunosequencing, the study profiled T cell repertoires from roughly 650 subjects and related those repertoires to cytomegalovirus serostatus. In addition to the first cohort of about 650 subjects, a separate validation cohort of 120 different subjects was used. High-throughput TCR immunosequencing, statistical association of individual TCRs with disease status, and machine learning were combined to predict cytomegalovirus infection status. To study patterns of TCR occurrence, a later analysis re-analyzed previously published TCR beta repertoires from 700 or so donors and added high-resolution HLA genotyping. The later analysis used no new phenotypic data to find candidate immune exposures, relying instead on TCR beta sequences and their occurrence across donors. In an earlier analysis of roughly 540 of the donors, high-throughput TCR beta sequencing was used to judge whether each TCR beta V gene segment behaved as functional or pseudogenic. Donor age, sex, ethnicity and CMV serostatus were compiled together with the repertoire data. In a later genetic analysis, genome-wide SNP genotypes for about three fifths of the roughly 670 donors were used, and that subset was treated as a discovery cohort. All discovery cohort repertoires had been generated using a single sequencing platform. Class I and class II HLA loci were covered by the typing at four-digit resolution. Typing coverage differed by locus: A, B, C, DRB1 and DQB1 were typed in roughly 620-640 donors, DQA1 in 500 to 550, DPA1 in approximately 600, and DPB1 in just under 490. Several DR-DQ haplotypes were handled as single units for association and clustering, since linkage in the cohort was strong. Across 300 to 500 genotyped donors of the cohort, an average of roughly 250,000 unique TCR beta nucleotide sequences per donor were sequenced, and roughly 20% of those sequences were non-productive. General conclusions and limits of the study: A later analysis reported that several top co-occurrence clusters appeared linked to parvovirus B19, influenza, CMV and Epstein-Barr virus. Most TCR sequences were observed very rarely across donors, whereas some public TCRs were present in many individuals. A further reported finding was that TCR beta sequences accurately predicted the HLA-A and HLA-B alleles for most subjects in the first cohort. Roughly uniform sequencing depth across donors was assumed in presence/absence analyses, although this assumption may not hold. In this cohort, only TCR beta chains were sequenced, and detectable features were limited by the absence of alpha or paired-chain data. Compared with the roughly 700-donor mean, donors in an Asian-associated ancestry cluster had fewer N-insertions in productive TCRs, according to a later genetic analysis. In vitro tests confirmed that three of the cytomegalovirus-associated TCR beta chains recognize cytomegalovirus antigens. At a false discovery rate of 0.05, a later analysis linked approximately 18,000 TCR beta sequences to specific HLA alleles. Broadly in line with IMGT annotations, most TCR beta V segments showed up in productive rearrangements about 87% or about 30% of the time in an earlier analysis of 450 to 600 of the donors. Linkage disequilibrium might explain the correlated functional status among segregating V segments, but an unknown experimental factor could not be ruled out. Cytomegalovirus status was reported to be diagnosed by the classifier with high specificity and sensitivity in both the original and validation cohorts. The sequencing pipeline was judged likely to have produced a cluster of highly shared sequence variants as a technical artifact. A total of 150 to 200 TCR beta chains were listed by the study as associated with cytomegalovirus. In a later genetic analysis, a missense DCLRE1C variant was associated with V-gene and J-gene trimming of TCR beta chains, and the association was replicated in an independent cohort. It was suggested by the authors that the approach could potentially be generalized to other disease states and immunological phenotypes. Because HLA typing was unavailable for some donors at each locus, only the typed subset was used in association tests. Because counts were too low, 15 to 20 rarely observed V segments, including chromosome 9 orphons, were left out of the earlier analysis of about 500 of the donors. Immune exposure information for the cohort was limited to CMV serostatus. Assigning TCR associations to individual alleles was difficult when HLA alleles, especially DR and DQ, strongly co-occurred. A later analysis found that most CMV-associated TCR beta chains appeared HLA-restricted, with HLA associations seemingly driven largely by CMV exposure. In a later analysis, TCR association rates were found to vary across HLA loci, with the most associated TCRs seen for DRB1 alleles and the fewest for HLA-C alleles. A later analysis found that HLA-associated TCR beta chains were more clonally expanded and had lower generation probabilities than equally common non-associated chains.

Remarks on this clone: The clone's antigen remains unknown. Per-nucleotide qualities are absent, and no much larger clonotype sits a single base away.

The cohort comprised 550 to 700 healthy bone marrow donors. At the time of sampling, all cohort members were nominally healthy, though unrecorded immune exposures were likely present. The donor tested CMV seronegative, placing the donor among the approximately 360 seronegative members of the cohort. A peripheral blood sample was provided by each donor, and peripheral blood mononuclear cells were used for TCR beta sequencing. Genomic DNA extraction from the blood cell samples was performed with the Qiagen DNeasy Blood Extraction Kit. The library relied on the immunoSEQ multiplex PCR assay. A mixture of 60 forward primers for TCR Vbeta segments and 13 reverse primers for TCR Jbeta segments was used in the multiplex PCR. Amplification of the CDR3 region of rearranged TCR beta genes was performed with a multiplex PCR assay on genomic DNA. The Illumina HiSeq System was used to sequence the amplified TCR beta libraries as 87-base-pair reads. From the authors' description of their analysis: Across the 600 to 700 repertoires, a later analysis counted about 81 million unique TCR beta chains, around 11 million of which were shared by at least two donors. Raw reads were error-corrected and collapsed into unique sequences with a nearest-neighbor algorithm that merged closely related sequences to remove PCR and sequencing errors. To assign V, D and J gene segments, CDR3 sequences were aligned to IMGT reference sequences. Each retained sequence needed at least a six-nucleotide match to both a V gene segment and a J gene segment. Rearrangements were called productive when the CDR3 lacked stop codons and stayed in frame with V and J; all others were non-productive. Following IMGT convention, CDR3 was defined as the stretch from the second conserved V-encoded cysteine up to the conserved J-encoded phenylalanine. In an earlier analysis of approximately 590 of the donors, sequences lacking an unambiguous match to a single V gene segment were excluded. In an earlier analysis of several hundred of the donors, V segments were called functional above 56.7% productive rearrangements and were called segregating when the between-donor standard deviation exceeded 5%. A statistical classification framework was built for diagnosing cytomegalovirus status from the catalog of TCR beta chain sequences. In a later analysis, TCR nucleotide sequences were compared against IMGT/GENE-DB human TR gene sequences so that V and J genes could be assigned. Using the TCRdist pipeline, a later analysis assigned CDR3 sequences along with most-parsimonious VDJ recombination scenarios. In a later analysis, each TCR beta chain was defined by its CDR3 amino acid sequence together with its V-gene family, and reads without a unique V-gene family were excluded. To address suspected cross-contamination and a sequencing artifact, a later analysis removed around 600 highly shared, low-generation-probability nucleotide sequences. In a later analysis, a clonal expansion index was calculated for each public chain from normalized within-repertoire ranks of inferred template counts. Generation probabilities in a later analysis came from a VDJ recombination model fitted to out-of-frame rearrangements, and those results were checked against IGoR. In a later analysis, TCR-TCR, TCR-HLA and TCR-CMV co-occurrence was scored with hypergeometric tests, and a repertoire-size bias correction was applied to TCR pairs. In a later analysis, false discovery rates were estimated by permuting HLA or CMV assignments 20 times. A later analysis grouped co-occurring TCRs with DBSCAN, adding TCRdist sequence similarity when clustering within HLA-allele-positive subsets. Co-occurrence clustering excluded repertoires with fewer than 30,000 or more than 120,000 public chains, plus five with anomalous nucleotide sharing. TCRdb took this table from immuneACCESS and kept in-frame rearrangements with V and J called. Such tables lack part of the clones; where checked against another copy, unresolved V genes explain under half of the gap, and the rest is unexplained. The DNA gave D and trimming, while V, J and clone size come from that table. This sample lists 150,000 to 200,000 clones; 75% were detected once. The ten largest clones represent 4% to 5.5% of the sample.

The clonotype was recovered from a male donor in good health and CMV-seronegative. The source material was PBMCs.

For the CDR3, the sequence is CASSIPGLGDNEQFF. At the DNA level, the sequence is TGTGCCAGCAGCATACCGGGACTGGGGGACAATGAGCAGTTCTTC. Here the chain combines TRBV27 and TRBJ2-1; the D gene is possibly TRBD2, with 6 bases matching. Based on the germline V gene (reference sequence), the CDR1 and CDR2 sequences are MNHEY and SMNVEV. Cut back by 6 bases and 5 bases, the V and J ends lie 17 bases apart. From the cysteine through the phenylalanine, the CDR3 covers 15 amino acids. Solely the CDR3 DNA is kept, with 45 bases framed from the first base.